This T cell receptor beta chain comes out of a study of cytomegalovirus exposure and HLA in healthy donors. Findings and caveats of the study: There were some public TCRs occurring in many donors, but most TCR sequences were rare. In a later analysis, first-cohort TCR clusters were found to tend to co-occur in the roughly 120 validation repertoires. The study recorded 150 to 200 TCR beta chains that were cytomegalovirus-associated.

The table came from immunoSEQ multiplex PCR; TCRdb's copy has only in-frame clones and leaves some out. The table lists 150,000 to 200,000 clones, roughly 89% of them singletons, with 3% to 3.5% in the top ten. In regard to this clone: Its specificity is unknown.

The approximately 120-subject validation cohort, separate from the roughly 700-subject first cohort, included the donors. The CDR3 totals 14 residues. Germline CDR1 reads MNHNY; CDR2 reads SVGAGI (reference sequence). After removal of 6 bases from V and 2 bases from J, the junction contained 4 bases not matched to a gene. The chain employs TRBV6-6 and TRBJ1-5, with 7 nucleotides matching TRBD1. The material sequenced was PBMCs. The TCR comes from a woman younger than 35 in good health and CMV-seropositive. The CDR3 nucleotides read TGTGCCAGCAGACAGGGGAATGGCAATCAGCCCCAGCATTTT. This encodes CASRQGNGNQPQHF.